The 31 T cell receptor beta chains in this list originate from one sample, sequenced in a study of T-cell memory formation after mild COVID-19. MiXCR was run by TCRdb on the 5' RACE reads, yielding one entry per CDR3 protein. The sample has 140,000 to 150,000 distinct CDR3 sequences, approximately 21% seen once. Specimen: PBMCs or a T cell subset sorted from them (not recorded which). These receptor sequences come from an adult woman who had mild COVID-19 (a few samples of this study predate the infection). Cell type and time point are not known.

This clonotype turned up a few times. This chain uses TRBV30 with TRBJ2-7; weak D call: TRBD1 (6 bases). From germline, CDR1 is GTSNPN and CDR2 SVGIG (reference sequence). The CDR3 is made up of 13 amino acids. The V gene lost 6 bases and the J gene lost 2 bases, with 14 bases spanning the gap. CDR3 in DNA: TGTGCCTGCGGGATGGACAGACCCTACGAGCAGTACTTC. Its translation: CACGMDRPYEQYF.

The table lists this clonotype with a few counts. This chain connects TRBV6-6 to TRBJ2-7; D may be TRBD1 (6 bases). Per the germline V gene, CDR1 is MNHNY and CDR2 is SVGAGI (reference sequence). The CDR3 is 15 residues long. Trimming took off 6 bases at V and 1 base at J, with 16 bases between the two ends. CDR3 protein: CASSIPGQGSYEQYF. The CDR3 DNA sequence: TGTGCCAGCAGCATCCCGGGACAAGGTTCCTACGAGCAGTACTTC.

This clonotype has a handful of counts. The rearrangement uses TRBV13 and TRBJ2-5, with 13 bases identical to TRBD2. Germline trimming cut 6 bases from V and 2 bases from J; bases unmatched to any gene: 9. The CDR3 contains 17 residues. The V gene's germline CDR1 is PRHDT and CDR2 FYEKMQ (reference sequence). CDR3 loop: CASSPPPGLAGQETQYF. In DNA form, the CDR3 reads TGTGCCAGCAGTCCTCCGCCGGGACTAGCGGGGCAAGAGACCCAGTACTTC. The full variable domain, in which reference TRBV13 and TRBJ2-5 provide the parts outside the CDR3, is AAGVIQSPRHLIKEKRETATLKCYPIPRHDTVYWYQQGPGQDPQFLISFYEKMQSDKGSIPDRFSAQQFSDYHSELNMSSLELGDSALYFCASSPPPGLAGQETQYFGPGTRLLVL.

This clonotype turned up a few times. The V and J genes are TRBV24-1 and TRBJ2-5, with TRBD2 matching over 14 bases. Germline values: CDR1 KGHDR, CDR2 SFDVKD. The CDR3 extends over 17 amino acids. J was trimmed by 3 bases and V by 0 bases; bases with no gene match: 2. The CDR3 DNA sequence: TGTGCCACCAGTGATTTGGGGACTAGCGGGAGTAAAGAGACCCAGTACTTC. Its translation is CATSDLGTSGSKETQYF.

This clonotype occurred a few times. The chain links TRBV12-3 or TRBV12-4 to TRBJ2-3, with D unclear. The CDR3 loop spans 14 amino acids. Trimming stripped 2 bases from V and 4 bases from J, with 10 bases between. CDR3 in amino acids: CASSLSGSPDTQYF. CDR3 sequence (DNA): TGTGCCAGCAGTTTAAGTGGTAGCCCAGATACGCAGTATTTT.

J is TRBJ2-5 and V is TRBV9; D not certain. The germline V gene has CDR1 SGDLS and CDR2 YYNGEE. V lost 0 bases to trimming and J lost 0 bases, with 9 bases between them. The CDR3 is 15 residues long. The CDR3 loop is CASSVGVGNQETQYF. CDR3 coding DNA: TGTGCCAGCAGCGTAGGCGTCGGAAACCAAGAGACCCAGTACTTC.

The CDR3 nucleotides read TGTGCCAGCAGCCCACAAGGAAGGGGTGAAAAACTGTTTTTT. Its translation: CASSPQGRGEKLFF. The rearrangement joins TRBV7-2 to TRBJ1-4; possibly TRBD1 for D (5 bases). V lost 5 bases and J 7 bases, leaving 14 bases between the germline ends. The CDR3 is made up of 14 amino acids. Germline values: CDR1 SGHTA, CDR2 FQGNSA.

This clonotype turned up a few times. The chain recombines TRBV19 with TRBJ2-1, with D perhaps matching TRBD2 (5 bases). Germline assignment: CDR1 LNHDA and CDR2 SQIVND (reference sequence). CDR3 size: 14 residues. With 7 bases removed from V and 3 bases from J, the gap between germline ends came to 13 bases. Here the CDR3 DNA reads TGTGCCAGTAAGAGGGCCTCCAACTACAATGAGCAGTTCTTC. It yields the protein CASKRASNYNEQFF. Based on the CDR3 plus reference TRBV19 and TRBJ2-1, the full variable domain is DGGITQSPKYLFRKEGQNVTLSCEQNLNHDAMYWYRQDPGQGLRLIYYSQIVNDFQKGDIAEGYSVSREKKESFPLTVTSAQKNPTAFYLCASKRASNYNEQFFGPGTRLTVL.

This clonotype was observed a few times. The rearrangement uses TRBV25-1 and TRBJ1-2; D gene ambiguous. Trimming shortened V by 5 bases and J by 4 bases, and 20 bases separated the two germline ends. Germline V lookup: CDR1 MGHDK, CDR2 SYGVNS. This CDR3 is built from 16 residues. CDR3 amino acids: CASSPPAGSGIYGYTF. The CDR3, as DNA: TGTGCCAGCAGTCCCCCCGCGGGATCAGGTATCTATGGCTACACCTTC.

This clonotype was counted ten times or more. The CDR3 region is CSVGRDTQYF. The CDR3 nucleotides read TGCAGCGTTGGCCGAGATACGCAGTATTTT. The V gene is TRBV29-1, the J gene TRBJ2-3; D gene ambiguous. V dropped 4 bases and J dropped 5 bases, with 4 bases sitting between them. Germline CDR1 is SQVTM and CDR2 is ANQGSEA. The CDR3 extends over 10 amino acids.

This clonotype has only a few counts. Germline is not matched at one junction end, which may reflect a read error. V and J are TRBV7-2 and TRBJ2-1; 8 bases fit TRBD1. The V gene's germline CDR1 is SGHTA and CDR2 FQGNSA. The CDR3 loop spans 15 amino acids. Here the CDR3 reads CASSTRWEKPDRVIF. Here the CDR3 DNA reads TGTGCCAGCAGTACCCGATGGGAAAAGCCGGACAGGGTGATCTTC.

This clonotype was recorded a few times. The V and J genes are TRBV7-9 and TRBJ2-5; D is possibly TRBD1 or TRBD2 (5 bases each). Trimming took off 1 base at V and 7 bases at J, with 13 bases between the two ends. Germline V gene sequence: CDR1 SEHNR, CDR2 FQNEAQ (reference sequence). The CDR3 extends over 14 amino acids. The CDR3 DNA reads as TGTGCCAGCAGCTTAGTCGGGACCCGAGGGACCCAGTACTTC. It is translated as CASSLVGTRGTQYF.

This chain uses TRBV6-2 or TRBV6-3 with TRBJ2-7; 12 bases match TRBD2. The length of the CDR3 is 16 residues. The V gene end was trimmed by 2 bases and the J gene end by 5 bases; junction bases not matched to a gene: 7. The germline V gene encodes CDR1 MNHEY and CDR2 SVGEGT. CDR3 bases: TGTGCCAGCAGTTACCTTGAGACTAGCGGGAGACACGAGCAGTACTTC. Encoded protein: CASSYLETSGRHEQYF.

In DNA, the CDR3 is TGTGCCATTGGACGGTACGAGCAGTACTTC. Translation gives CAIGRYEQYF. The chain employs TRBV6-4 and TRBJ2-7; D call uncertain. The length of the CDR3 is 10 residues. V was shortened by 10 bases and J by 4 bases, with 8 bases between the two germline ends. Per the germline V gene, CDR1 is MRHNA and CDR2 is SNTAGT.

CDR3 nucleotide sequence: TGTGCCTGGTCAATAAAAGGGCAAGGGTCCTACAATGAGCAGTTCTTC. Protein: CAWSIKGQGSYNEQFF. The chain links TRBV30 to TRBJ2-1; no firm D call. The germline V gene encodes CDR1 GTSNPN and CDR2 SVGIG (reference sequence). This CDR3 region has 16 residues. V was trimmed by 5 bases and J by 1 base, leaving 18 bases between them.

The CDR3 region is CAISRSSGRNYGYTF. The CDR3 nucleotides are TGTGCCATTAGTCGGAGTTCAGGACGTAACTATGGCTACACCTTC. This rearrangement joins TRBV6-5 to TRBJ1-2; D not resolved. The V gene lost 10 bases and the J gene lost 1 base, with 19 bases spanning the gap. This CDR3 spans 15 amino acids. Per germline, CDR1 MNHEY and CDR2 SVGAGI.

This clonotype appeared a few times. This sequence joins TRBV6-5 and TRBJ1-2, with D possibly matching TRBD1 (6 bases). The V end was cut by 2 bases, the J end by 7 bases, with 14 bases between. The germline CDR1 and CDR2 sequences are MNHEY and SVGAGI. The CDR3 is made up of 14 amino acids. The CDR3 loop reads CASSYGAGVVGYTF. The CDR3, as DNA: TGTGCCAGCAGTTACGGGGCAGGGGTCGTTGGCTACACCTTC.

This clonotype showed up just a few times. The chain couples TRBV10-3 to TRBJ2-3, with 13 bases identical to TRBD2. The CDR3 has 16 residues. The V gene's germline CDR1 is ENHRY and CDR2 SYGVKD. V lost 10 bases, J lost 1 base, and 8 bases stayed unmatched. CDR3 residues: CATLTSGGIRTDTQYF. The CDR3 DNA sequence: TGTGCCACCCTGACTAGCGGGGGGATCCGCACAGATACGCAGTATTTT.

In nucleotides, the CDR3 is TGTGCCAGCGGTCAGCGGGGACTCACAGATACGCAGTATTTT. Translation gives CASGQRGLTDTQYF. The chain carries TRBV6-1 and TRBJ2-3, with 7 bases that match TRBD2. This CDR3 has 14 residues. V was pared by 8 bases and J by 2 bases, with 7 bases of the junction left unmatched. The germline V gene has CDR1 MNHNS and CDR2 SASEGT.

This clonotype was counted only a few times. V gene TRBV5-4 combines with J gene TRBJ2-2; possible D gene TRBD2, 7 bases. The CDR3 totals 15 residues. The germline V and J ends were trimmed by 6 bases and 3 bases, with 15 bases remaining between them. CDR1 is SGHNT, CDR2 YYREEE, per germline (reference sequence). The CDR3 region is CASMEGGLHTGELFF. The CDR3, as DNA: TGTGCCAGCATGGAGGGGGGGCTCCACACCGGGGAGCTGTTTTTT.

The chain joins TRBV20-1 to TRBJ2-2, with a tentative D call TRBD2 (5 bases). V was cut by 1 base and J by 5 bases, with 11 bases left in between. This CDR3 has 14 residues. The germline gives CDR1 DFQATT, CDR2 SNEGSKA (reference sequence). The CDR3 loop reads CSARGLRGTGELFF. The DNA of the CDR3 is TGCAGTGCTAGAGGATTACGGGGTACCGGGGAGCTGTTTTTT.

The chain employs TRBV20-1 and TRBJ2-2; D possibly uses TRBD1 or TRBD2 (5 bases each). V was cut by 0 bases and J by 5 bases, with 7 bases left in between. Germline assignment: CDR1 DFQATT and CDR2 SNEGSKA (reference sequence). The CDR3 totals 13 residues. CDR3 nucleotide sequence: TGCAGTGCTAGAGATGAGGGGACCGGGGAGCTGTTTTTT. Its translation is CSARDEGTGELFF.

There are a few counts of this clonotype. The chain carries TRBV20-1 and TRBJ2-3, with 7 bases lining up with TRBD2. Trimming cost V 2 bases and J 2 bases; bases outside gene matches: 7. This CDR3 has 15 residues. Germline CDR1 is DFQATT and CDR2 is SNEGSKA (reference sequence). The CDR3 is CSARPPSGPTDTQYF. In DNA form, the CDR3 reads TGCAGTGCTAGACCTCCTAGCGGCCCCACAGATACGCAGTATTTT.

This clonotype has only a few counts. V usage is TRBV6-6 and J usage is TRBJ1-3, with TRBD1 matching 7 bases. The germline CDR1 and CDR2 sequences are MNHNY and SVGAGI (reference sequence). This CDR3 is 15 amino acids long. J gave up 8 bases and V 8 bases, and 15 bases lay outside the gene matches. In nucleotides, the CDR3 is TGTGCCAGCTGCGCAGGGGGTATCGGCGCGGACACCATATATTTT. It is translated as CASCAGGIGADTIYF.

The chain recombines TRBV5-6 with TRBJ1-5; 9 nucleotides line up with TRBD1. CDR3 length: 16 residues. Germline CDR1 and CDR2: SGHDT and YYEEEE. V gave up 4 bases and J gave up 0 bases; unmatched junction bases: 5. The CDR3 DNA reads as TGTGCCAGCAGCCAGGACAGGGGTTATAGCAATCAGCCCCAGCATTTT. Translation: CASSQDRGYSNQPQHF.

V is TRBV5-4 and J is TRBJ2-7; 12 nucleotides match TRBD2. Germline values: CDR1 SGHNT, CDR2 YYREEE (reference sequence). The CDR3 runs to 15 residues. Trimming took 5 bases from V and 3 from J; bases not matched to a gene: 6. CDR3 nucleotides: TGTGCCAGCAGACCTAGACTAGCGGGGGACTACGAGCAGTACTTC. This encodes CASRPRLAGDYEQYF.

The chain combines TRBV20-1 with TRBJ2-1, with 10 bases aligning to TRBD1. The germline gives CDR1 DFQATT, CDR2 SNEGSKA (reference sequence). This CDR3 has 13 residues. After removal of 5 bases from V and 6 bases from J, the junction contained 4 bases not matched to a gene. CDR3 nucleotide sequence: TGCAGTGCTCCGACAGGGGGCGGCAATGAGCAGTTCTTC. It specifies CSAPTGGGNEQFF.

Only a few counts were recorded for this clonotype. The chain carries TRBV5-1 and TRBJ2-1; D unclear. CDR3 length: 16 residues. The ends were cut back, 5 bases at V and 1 base at J, with 16 bases in the middle. Germline lookup yields CDR1 SGHRS and CDR2 YFSETQ. CDR3 region: CASRKSIGDSYNEQFF. The CDR3, as DNA: TGCGCCAGCAGAAAGTCCATTGGGGATTCCTACAATGAGCAGTTCTTC.

V and J are TRBV4-2 and TRBJ1-5; TRBD1 aligns across 10 bases. The V and J ends lost 1 base and 8 bases, in that order; junction bases with no gene match: 5. The CDR3 runs 15 residues. CDR1 and CDR2 (germline): LGHNA, YNFKEQ. Written as DNA, the CDR3 is TGTGCCAGCAGCCAAGGACAGGGGGCGAGTGAGCCCCAGCATTTT. Translation: CASSQGQGASEPQHF.

This clonotype has just a few counts. V is TRBV5-1 and J is TRBJ2-3; TRBD1 agrees at 10 bases. Trimming took 3 bases from V and 1 from J; bases not matched to a gene: 5. The germline V gene has CDR1 SGHRS and CDR2 YFSETQ. This CDR3 has 16 amino acids. The CDR3 spells CASSWGDRGGTDTQYF. CDR3 sequence (DNA): TGCGCCAGCAGCTGGGGGGACAGGGGAGGCACAGATACGCAGTATTTT.

This chain uses TRBV4-1 with TRBJ1-1, with 7 bases lining up with TRBD1. Germline V gene lookup returns CDR1 MGHRA and CDR2 YSYEKL. Germline trimming cut 6 bases from V and 2 bases from J; bases unmatched to any gene: 9. This CDR3 has 15 residues. The CDR3 reads CASSLFRDRNTEAFF. As DNA, the CDR3 is TGCGCCAGCAGTCTATTCCGGGACAGAAACACTGAAGCTTTCTTT.